This is a list of T cell receptor beta chains from one sample in a study of cytomegalovirus exposure and HLA in healthy donors. Profiled with immunoSEQ multiplex PCR; TCRdb holds only in-frame clones, not every one. The sample has 100,000 to 120,000 clones; more than 70% are singletons. Sequences were obtained from PBMCs. The source is a woman aged 55-69 years in good health and CMV-seropositive. CDR3s include the opening cysteine and the closing phenylalanine or tryptophan. The D gene is left open where the match is weak. For some rows the clone size is stated as once, few or many, or as a class when expanded; others skip it.

d_gene: TRBD2; v_gene: TRBV5-1; j_gene: TRBJ2-3; len: 15; abundance: NA; CDR3nt: TGCGCCAGCTGCAGACTAGCGTCAAGCACAGATACGCAGTATTTT; CDR3aa: CASCRLASSTDTQYF
d_gene: TRBD2; v_gene: TRBV7-9; j_gene: TRBJ2-3; len: 15; abundance: NA; CDR3nt: TGTGCCAGCAATCCCGGGACTACGAGCACAGATACGCAGTATTTT; CDR3aa: CASNPGTTSTDTQYF
d_gene: NA; v_gene: TRBV7-2; j_gene: TRBJ2-7; len: 16; abundance: NA; CDR3nt: TGTGCCAGCAGCCCATTCGGAGCGGCTAGCTCCTACGAGCAGTACTTC; CDR3aa: CASSPFGAASSYEQYF
d_gene: NA; v_gene: TRBV5-6; j_gene: TRBJ1-5; len: 15; abundance: NA; CDR3nt: TGTGCCAGCAGCTTGTCCGGGGGAGGCAATCAGCCCCAGCATTTT; CDR3aa: CASSLSGGGNQPQHF
d_gene: TRBD1; v_gene: TRBV29-1; j_gene: TRBJ1-2; len: 12; abundance: NA; CDR3nt: TGCAGCGTTCGACAGGGCAACTATGGCTACACCTTC; CDR3aa: CSVRQGNYGYTF
d_gene: NA; v_gene: TRBV27; j_gene: TRBJ2-1; len: 15; abundance: once; CDR3nt: TGTGCCAGCAGTCTAGTGTCCGGTTCGATCAATGAGCAGTTCTTC; CDR3aa: CASSLVSGSINEQFF
d_gene: TRBD1; v_gene: TRBV28; j_gene: TRBJ1-4; len: 13; abundance: few; CDR3nt: TGTGCCAGCAGTTTACGACAGGGAAGGTCACTGTTTTTT; CDR3aa: CASSLRQGRSLFF
d_gene: NA; v_gene: TRBV9; j_gene: TRBJ1-1; len: 14; abundance: few; CDR3nt: TGTGCCAGCAGCGTAGGGAGCCAGGGGACTGAAGCTTTCTTT; CDR3aa: CASSVGSQGTEAFF
d_gene: NA; v_gene: TRBV7-6; j_gene: TRBJ1-2; len: 15; abundance: NA; CDR3nt: TGTGCCAGCAGCTTAGTAGCCGCAGGGGCCTCGAACTACACCTTC; CDR3aa: CASSLVAAGASNYTF
d_gene: NA; v_gene: TRBV5-1; j_gene: TRBJ2-5; len: 13; abundance: NA; CDR3nt: TGCGCCAGCAGCCGGGAGGGGGCGGAGACCCAGTACTTC; CDR3aa: CASSREGAETQYF